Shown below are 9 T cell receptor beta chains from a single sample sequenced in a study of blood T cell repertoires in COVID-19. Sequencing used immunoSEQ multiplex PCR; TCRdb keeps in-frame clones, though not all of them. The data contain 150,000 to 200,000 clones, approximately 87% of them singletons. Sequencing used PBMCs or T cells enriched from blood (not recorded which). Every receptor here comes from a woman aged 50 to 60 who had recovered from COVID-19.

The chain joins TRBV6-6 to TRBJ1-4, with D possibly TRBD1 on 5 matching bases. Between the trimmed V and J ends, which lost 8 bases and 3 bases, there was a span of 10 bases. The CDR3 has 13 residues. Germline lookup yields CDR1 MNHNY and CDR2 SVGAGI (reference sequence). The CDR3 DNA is TGTGCCAGCGTACAACAGGCTAATGAAAAACTGTTTTTT. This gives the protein CASVQQANEKLFF.

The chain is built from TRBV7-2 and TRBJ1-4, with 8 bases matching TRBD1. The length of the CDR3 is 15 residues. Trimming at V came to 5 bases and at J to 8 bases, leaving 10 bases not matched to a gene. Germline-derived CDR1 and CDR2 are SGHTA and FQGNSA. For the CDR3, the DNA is TGTGCCAGCAGCGTGTCAGGGGGCGCGGGAGAAAAACTGTTTTTT. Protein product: CASSVSGGAGEKLFF. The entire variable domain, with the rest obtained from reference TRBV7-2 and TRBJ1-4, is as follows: GAGVSQSPSNKVTEKGKDVELRCDPISGHTALYWYRQSLGQGLEFLIYFQGNSAPDKSGLPSDRFSAERTGGSVSTLTIQRTQQEDSAVYLCASSVSGGAGEKLFFGSGTQLSVL.

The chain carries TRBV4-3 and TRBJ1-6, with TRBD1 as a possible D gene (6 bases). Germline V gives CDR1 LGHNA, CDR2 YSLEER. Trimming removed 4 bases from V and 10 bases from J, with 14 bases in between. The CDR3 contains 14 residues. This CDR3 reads CASSLGIGGSPLHF. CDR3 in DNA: TGCGCCAGCAGCCTCGGGATTGGGGGCTCACCCCTCCACTTT.

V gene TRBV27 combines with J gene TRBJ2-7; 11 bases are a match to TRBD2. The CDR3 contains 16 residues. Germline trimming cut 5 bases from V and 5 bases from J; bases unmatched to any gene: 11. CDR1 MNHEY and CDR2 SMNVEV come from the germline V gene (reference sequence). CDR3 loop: CASSTPGLAVPDEQYF. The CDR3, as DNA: TGTGCCAGCAGTACACCGGGACTAGCGGTGCCCGACGAGCAGTACTTC.

The CDR3 reads CASTPRPGEKLFF. CDR3 DNA sequence: TGTGCCAGCACTCCCAGGCCGGGAGAAAAACTGTTTTTT. This sequence joins TRBV2 and TRBJ1-4, with no clear D. V lost 7 bases and J 8 bases, leaving 14 bases between the germline ends. The CDR3 totals 13 residues. In germline, CDR1 is SNHLY, CDR2 FYNNEI.

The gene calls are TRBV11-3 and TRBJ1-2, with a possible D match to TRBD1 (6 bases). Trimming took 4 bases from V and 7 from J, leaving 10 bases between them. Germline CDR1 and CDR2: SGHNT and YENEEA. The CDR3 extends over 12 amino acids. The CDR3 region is CASSYNRVGYTF. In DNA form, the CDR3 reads TGTGCCAGCAGCTATAACAGGGTTGGCTACACCTTC.

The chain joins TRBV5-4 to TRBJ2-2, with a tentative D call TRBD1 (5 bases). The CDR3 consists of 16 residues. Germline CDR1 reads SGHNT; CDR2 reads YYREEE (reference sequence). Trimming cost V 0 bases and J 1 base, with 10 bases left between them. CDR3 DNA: TGTGCCAGCAGCTTGGGGCAGGGTCAGAACACCGGGGAGCTGTTTTTT. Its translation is CASSLGQGQNTGELFF.

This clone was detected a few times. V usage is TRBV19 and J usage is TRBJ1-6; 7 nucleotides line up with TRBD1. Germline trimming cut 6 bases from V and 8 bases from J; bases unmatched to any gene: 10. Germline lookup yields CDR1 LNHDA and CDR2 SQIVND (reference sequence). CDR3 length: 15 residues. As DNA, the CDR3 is TGTGCCAGTAGGGGAGAGGACAGGTCATATTCACCCCTCCACTTT. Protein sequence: CASRGEDRSYSPLHF.

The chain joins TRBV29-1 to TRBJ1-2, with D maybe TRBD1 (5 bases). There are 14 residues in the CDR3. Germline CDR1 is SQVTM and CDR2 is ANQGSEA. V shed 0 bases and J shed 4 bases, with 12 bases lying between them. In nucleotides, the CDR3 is TGCAGCGTTGAAGATGGCAGGGTGGGCTATGGCTACACCTTC. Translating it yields CSVEDGRVGYGYTF.